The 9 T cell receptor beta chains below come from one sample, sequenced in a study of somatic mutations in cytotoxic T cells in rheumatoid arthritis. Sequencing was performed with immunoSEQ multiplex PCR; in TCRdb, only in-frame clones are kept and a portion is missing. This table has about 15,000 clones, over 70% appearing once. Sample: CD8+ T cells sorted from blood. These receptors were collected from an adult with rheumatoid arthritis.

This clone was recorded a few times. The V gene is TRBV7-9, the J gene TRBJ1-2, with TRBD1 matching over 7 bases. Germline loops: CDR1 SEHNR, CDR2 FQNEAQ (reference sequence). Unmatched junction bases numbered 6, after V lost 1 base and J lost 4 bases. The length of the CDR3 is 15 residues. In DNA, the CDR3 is TGTGCCAGCAGCTTAGAGCTCAGGGGGTCCTATGGCTACACCTTC. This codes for CASSLELRGSYGYTF.

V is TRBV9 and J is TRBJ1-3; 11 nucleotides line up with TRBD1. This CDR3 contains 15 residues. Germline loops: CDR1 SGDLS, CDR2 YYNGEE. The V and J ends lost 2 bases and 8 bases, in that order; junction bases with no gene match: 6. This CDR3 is CASSVSGQGADTIYF. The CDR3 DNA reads TGTGCCAGCAGCGTGTCAGGACAGGGGGCAGACACCATATATTTT.

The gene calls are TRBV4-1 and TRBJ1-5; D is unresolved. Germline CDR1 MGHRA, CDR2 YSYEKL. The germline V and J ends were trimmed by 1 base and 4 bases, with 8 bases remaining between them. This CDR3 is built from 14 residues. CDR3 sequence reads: CASSQGTENQPQHF. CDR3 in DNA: TGCGCCAGCAGCCAAGGAACAGAGAATCAGCCCCAGCATTTT.

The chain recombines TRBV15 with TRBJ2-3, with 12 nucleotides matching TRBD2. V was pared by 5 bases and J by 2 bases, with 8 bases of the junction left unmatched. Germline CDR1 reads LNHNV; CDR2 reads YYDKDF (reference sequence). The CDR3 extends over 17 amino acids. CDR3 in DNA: TGTGCCACCAGCCGCCTAGCGGGGGGGCCCTCCACAGATACGCAGTATTTT. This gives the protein CATSRLAGGPSTDTQYF. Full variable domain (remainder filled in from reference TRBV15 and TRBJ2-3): DAMVIQNPRYQVTQFGKPVTLSCSQTLNHNVMYWYQQKSSQAPKLLFHYYDKDFNNEADTPDNFQSRRPNTSFCFLDIRSPGLGDTAMYLCATSRLAGGPSTDTQYFGPGTRLTVL.

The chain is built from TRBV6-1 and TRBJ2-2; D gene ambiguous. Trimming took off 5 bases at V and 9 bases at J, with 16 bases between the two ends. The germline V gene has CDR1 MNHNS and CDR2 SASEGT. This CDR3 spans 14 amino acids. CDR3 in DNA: TGTGCCAGCAGTAAAGAGCTTCCTGCCCGGGAGCTGTTTTTT. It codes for CASSKELPARELFF.

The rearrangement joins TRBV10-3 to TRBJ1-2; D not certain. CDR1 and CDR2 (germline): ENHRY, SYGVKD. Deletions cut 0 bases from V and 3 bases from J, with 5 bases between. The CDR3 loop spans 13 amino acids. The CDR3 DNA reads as TGTGCCATCAGTGAGTCGAGTGACTATGGCTACACCTTC. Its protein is CAISESSDYGYTF.

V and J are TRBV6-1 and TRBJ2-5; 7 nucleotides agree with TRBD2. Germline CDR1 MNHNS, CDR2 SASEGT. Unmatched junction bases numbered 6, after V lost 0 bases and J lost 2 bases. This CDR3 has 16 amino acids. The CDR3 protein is CASSEAETSLQETQYF. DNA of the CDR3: TGTGCCAGCAGTGAAGCGGAGACTAGCCTTCAAGAGACCCAGTACTTC.

CDR3 residues: CAIREDSGANVLTF. CDR3 nucleotides: TGTGCCATCAGAGAGGATTCTGGGGCCAACGTCCTGACTTTC. The genes are TRBV10-3 and TRBJ2-6; D unresolved. This CDR3 region has 14 residues. Germline CDR1 reads ENHRY; CDR2 reads SYGVKD. Trimming removed 6 bases at V and 1 base at J, with 7 bases between.

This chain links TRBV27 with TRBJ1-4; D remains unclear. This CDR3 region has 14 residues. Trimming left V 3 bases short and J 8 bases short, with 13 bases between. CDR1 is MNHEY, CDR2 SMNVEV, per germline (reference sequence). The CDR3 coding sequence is TGTGCCAGCAGTTTTTACAGCGGGAACGAAAAACTGTTTTTT. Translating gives CASSFYSGNEKLFF.